This TCR beta chain was sequenced for a study of T-cell reconstitution after alpha-beta-depleted transplantation in children. Regarding the study as a whole: Expanded clones from the graft, numbering several hundred, reportedly supplied alpha-beta T cells about two months after transplant.

This clonotype was found a few times. What it binds is unknown. The V gene's germline CDR1 is SGDLS and CDR2 YYNGEE. The CDR3 is 14 amino acids. V shed 0 bases and J shed 5 bases, with 8 bases lying between them. Preparation of the TCRbeta library was carried out with unique molecular identifiers. Each CDR3 protein gets one entry after TCRdb re-called the PCR reads with MiXCR. The sample lists approximately 980,000 distinct CDR3 sequences, under 30% occurring once. Here the sequenced sample was PBMCs, mostly from graft donor cells, taken 360 days after TCRalphabeta/CD19-depleted stem cell transplant. This chain joins TRBV9 and TRBJ2-2; D is perhaps TRBD1 (5 bases). This TCR came from a boy in the first two years of life who had a stem cell transplant for SCID, so the T cells may come from the graft donor. The CDR3 region is CASSVAQGTGELFF. Here the CDR3 DNA reads TGTGCCAGCAGCGTAGCCCAGGGTACCGGGGAGCTGTTTTTT.